This T cell receptor beta chain was sequenced for a study of pediatric ulcerative colitis. Overall study findings and caveats: Compared with controls, ulcerative colitis showed greater blood-rectum clone sharing.

Concerning this clone itself: Its antigen is undetermined.

The repertoire was sequenced with immunoSEQ multiplex PCR; TCRdb's copy has only in-frame clones and lacks some. The repertoire includes around 36,000 clones, 80% to 90% of them detected once, and approximately 1% sits in the top ten. Rectal tissue came from one to two pinch biopsies taken at colonoscopy. Trimming took off 4 bases at V and 0 bases at J, with 14 bases between the two ends. Per the germline V gene, CDR1 is MGHRA and CDR2 is YSYEKL. The CDR3 is made up of 16 amino acids. This clonotype was obtained from a boy aged 5 to 17 with mild ulcerative colitis. Sequencing was done on a sample of gut tissue. This chain joins TRBV4-1 and TRBJ2-3; D might be TRBD1 or TRBD2, each matching 6 bases. CDR3 sequence: CASSRRGESSTDTQYF. In DNA, the CDR3 is TGCGCCAGCAGCCGAAGGGGGGAATCTAGCACAGATACGCAGTATTTT.